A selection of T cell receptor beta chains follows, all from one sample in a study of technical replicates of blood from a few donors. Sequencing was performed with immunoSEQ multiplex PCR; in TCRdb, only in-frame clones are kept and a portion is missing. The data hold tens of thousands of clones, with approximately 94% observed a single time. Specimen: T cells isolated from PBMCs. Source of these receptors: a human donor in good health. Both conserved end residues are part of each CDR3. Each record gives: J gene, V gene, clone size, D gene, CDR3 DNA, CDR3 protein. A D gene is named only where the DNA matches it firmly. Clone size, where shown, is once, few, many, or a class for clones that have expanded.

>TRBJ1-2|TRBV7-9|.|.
TGTGCCAGCAGCTTAGGGGCGGGGGGCTACACCTTC
CASSLGAGGYTF
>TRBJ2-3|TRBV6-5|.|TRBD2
TGTGCCAGCAGTTACCTCGGGAGGAGTACAGATACGCAGTATTTT
CASSYLGRSTDTQYF
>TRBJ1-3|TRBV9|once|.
TGTGCCAGCAGCCCGCAGGGAAACACCATATATTTT
CASSPQGNTIYF
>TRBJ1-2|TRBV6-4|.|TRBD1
TGTGCCAGCAGTCCGGGACAGACCTATGGCTACACCTTC
CASSPGQTYGYTF
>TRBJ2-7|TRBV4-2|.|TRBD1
TGTGCCAGCAGCCATCGACAGGGGTCCTACGAGCAGTACTTC
CASSHRQGSYEQYF
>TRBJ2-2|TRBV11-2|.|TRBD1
TGTGCCAGCGGCGAGGGACAGGTTGTGACCGGGGAGCTGTTTTTT
CASGEGQVVTGELFF
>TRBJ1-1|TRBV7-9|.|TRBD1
TGTGCCAGCAGCCCTCCAGGGGGATATACTGAAGCTTTCTTT
CASSPPGGYTEAFF
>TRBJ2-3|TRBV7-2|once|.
TGTGCCAGCAGCATAGGACAAAGCACAGATACGCAGTATTTT
CASSIGQSTDTQYF
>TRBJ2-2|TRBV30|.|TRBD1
TGTGCCTGGAGTGACGGGGTTTCGGGACAGCTCACCGGGGAGCTGTTTTTT
CAWSDGVSGQLTGELFF
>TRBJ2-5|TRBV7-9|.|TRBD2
TGTGCCAGCAGCTTAGTCGGGACTAGAGAGACCCAGTACTTC
CASSLVGTRETQYF
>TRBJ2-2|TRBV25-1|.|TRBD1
TGTGCCAGCAGTGCGGACACAGGGGTAAGCGGGGAGCTGTTTTTT
CASSADTGVSGELFF
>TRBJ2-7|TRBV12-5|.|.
TGTGCTAGTGGAACAGGTGTCTACGAGCAGTACTTC
CASGTGVYEQYF
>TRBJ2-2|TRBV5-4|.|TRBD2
TGTGCCAGCAGCCAACTGGCAGCGGGAGCCGGGGAGCTGTTTTTT
CASSQLAAGAGELFF
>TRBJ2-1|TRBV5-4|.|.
TGTGCCAGCAGCCAGACCTTCAACCTAGCACGCAATGAGCAGTTCTTC
CASSQTFNLARNEQFF
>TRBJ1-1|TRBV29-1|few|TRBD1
TGCAGCGTTCGACAGGGGGACACTGAAGCTTTCTTT
CSVRQGDTEAFF
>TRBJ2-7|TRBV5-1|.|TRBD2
TGCGCCAGCAGCGGAGGGACTAGCGGGAGGTATGAGCAGTACTTC
CASSGGTSGRYEQYF
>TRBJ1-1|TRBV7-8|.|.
TGTGCCAGCAGCCGTGGGGGGACTGAAGCTTTCTTT
CASSRGGTEAFF
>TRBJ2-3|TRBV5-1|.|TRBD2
TGCGCCAGCAGCTCATCAACTAGCGGGAGGACCACCACAGATACGCAGTATTTT
CASSSSTSGRTTTDTQYF
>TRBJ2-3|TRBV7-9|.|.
TGTGCCAGCAGTTCCCTGACAGATACGCAGTATTTT
CASSSLTDTQYF
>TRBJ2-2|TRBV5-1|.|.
TGCGCCAGCAGCTTGGCAGGGCGGAACACCGGGGAGCTGTTTTTT
CASSLAGRNTGELFF
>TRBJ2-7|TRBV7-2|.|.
TGTGCCAGCAGCTTAGGGTCGGTCTACGAGCAGTACTTC
CASSLGSVYEQYF
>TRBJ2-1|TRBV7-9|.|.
TGTGCCAGCAGCTTAGCAGGGGCGAAGGACAATGAGCAGTTCTTC
CASSLAGAKDNEQFF
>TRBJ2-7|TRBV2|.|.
TGTGCCAGCAGTGAGGCAGGGGGACTGTACTACGAGCAGTACTTC
CASSEAGGLYYEQYF